This T cell receptor (beta chain) originates from a study of CD8 T cells in Susac syndrome. Whole-study context: Of the sequenced Susac syndrome patients, about 6 had active disease and about eight were in remission. Points from the study as a whole: Clonal expansion was not observed in the Susac syndrome CD4+ T cell repertoires.

RNA in amounts of roughly 0.5 to 1 ug was reverse transcribed with random hexamers. TCRdb itself ran the immunoSEQ multiplex PCR reads through MiXCR, one entry per CDR3 protein. This repertoire shows about 190,000 distinct CDR3 sequences, around 95% found once; its top ten account for around 0.096%. The T cells that were sequenced for TCR beta were CD8+ and CD4+ cells from blood. TEMRA cells were FACS-enriched, and CD8+ and CD4+ T cells were isolated negatively. The germline gives CDR1 DFQATT, CDR2 SNEGSKA (reference sequence). V trimming: 6 bases; J trimming: 6 bases; junction bases outside the gene matches: 15. This CDR3 has 16 residues. The count of this clonotype is one. Its antigen is not known.

The TCR sequence derives from a human donor with Susac syndrome. This rearrangement joins TRBV20-1 to TRBJ1-5; 9 bases are shared with TRBD1. The sequenced sample consisted of CD4+ T cells from PBMCs. The DNA for the CDR3 is TGCAGTGCGGCCCGTTCGGGGACAGGGACGTCTCAGCCCCAGCATTTT. Its translation: CSAARSGTGTSQPQHF.